These 15 T cell receptor beta chains share one sample of origin, sequenced in a study of blood T cell repertoires in COVID-19. Profiling relied on immunoSEQ multiplex PCR, and the TCRdb table lists in-frame clones only, not all of them. The sample has 150,000 to 200,000 clones, 88% seen once. Specimen: PBMCs or T cells enriched from blood (not recorded which). The origin of the receptors is a woman younger than 35 who had recovered from COVID-19.

V gene TRBV19 combines with J gene TRBJ1-1; no definite D call. The length of the CDR3 is 14 residues. Germline CDR1 and CDR2: LNHDA and SQIVND (reference sequence). Trimming cost V 5 bases and J 1 base, with 11 bases left between them. The CDR3 protein is CASSLGPSNTEAFF. CDR3 bases: TGTGCCAGTAGTCTTGGGCCGTCGAACACTGAAGCTTTCTTT.

DNA of the CDR3: TGCAGCGGGGACAGGGGAACGAACACTGAAGCTTTCTTT. Its protein product is CSGDRGTNTEAFF. The chain couples TRBV29-1 to TRBJ1-1; 10 nucleotides line up with TRBD1. The ends lost 7 bases at V and 1 base at J; junction bases unmatched: 3. The CDR3 is made up of 13 amino acids. Germline V gene data show CDR1 as SQVTM and CDR2 as ANQGSEA.

This chain uses TRBV6-2 or TRBV6-3 with TRBJ2-5, with D uncertain. This CDR3 spans 12 amino acids. CDR1 MNHEY and CDR2 SVGEGT come from the germline V gene. Between the trimmed V and J ends, which lost 5 bases and 4 bases, there was a span of 8 bases. The chain's CDR3 is CASSPTRETQYF. In nucleotides, the CDR3 is TGTGCCAGCAGTCCCACGAGAGAGACCCAGTACTTC.

In its sample, this clone was seen a few times. In DNA form, the CDR3 reads TGTGCCAGCAGCTTGAGCCTTATCTATGGCTACACCTTC. This gives the protein CASSLSLIYGYTF. This chain joins TRBV5-4 and TRBJ1-2; D unclear. The CDR3 is 13 residues long. From germline, CDR1 is SGHNT and CDR2 YYREEE (reference sequence). V was shortened by 1 base and J by 4 bases, with 8 bases between the two germline ends.

V usage is TRBV5-1 and J usage is TRBJ2-6; D is uncertain. V lost 2 bases and J lost 2, with 8 bases in between. Germline V gene data show CDR1 as SGHRS and CDR2 as YFSETQ. This CDR3 spans 15 amino acids. The CDR3 sequence: CASSFAATGANVLTF. The CDR3 DNA sequence: TGCGCCAGCAGCTTTGCGGCTACTGGGGCCAACGTCCTGACTTTC.

The chain has TRBV28 and TRBJ2-6; D is unresolved. Per the germline V gene, CDR1 is MDHEN and CDR2 is SYDVKM. The CDR3 runs to 16 residues. With 7 bases removed from V and 0 bases from J, the gap between germline ends came to 13 bases. CDR3: CASITEHASGANVLTF. The CDR3 DNA follows: TGTGCCAGCATAACAGAACATGCCTCTGGGGCCAACGTCCTGACTTTC.

The chain is built from TRBV19 and TRBJ1-5; TRBD1 is a possible D gene (5 bases). V lost 5 bases to trimming and J lost 6 bases, with 14 bases between them. Germline V gene data show CDR1 as LNHDA and CDR2 as SQIVND (reference sequence). CDR3 length equals 14 residues. The CDR3 reads CASSRFQGVQPQHF. DNA of the CDR3: TGTGCCAGTAGTCGTTTCCAAGGGGTTCAGCCCCAGCATTTT.

The gene calls are TRBV28 and TRBJ1-2; 7 positions match TRBD1. V trimming: 5 bases; J trimming: 2 bases; junction bases outside the gene matches: 5. Germline V CDR1 and CDR2: MDHEN, SYDVKM. The CDR3 is 14 amino acids. The DNA for the CDR3 is TGTGCCAGCAGTAGAGGGGGCGCGAACTATGGCTACACCTTC. Residues: CASSRGGANYGYTF.

The DNA for the CDR3 is TGTGCCAGCAGTTTCACAGGGTTCCCCTTAGGAACAGATACGCAGTATTTT. Translating it yields CASSFTGFPLGTDTQYF. The chain couples TRBV28 to TRBJ2-3; tentative D call: TRBD1 (6 bases). The CDR3 runs 17 residues. Looked up from germline, CDR1 is MDHEN and CDR2 is SYDVKM. V gave up 3 bases and J gave up 3 bases, with 19 bases separating them. The variable domain in full, with the rest retrieved from reference TRBV28 and TRBJ2-3, is DVKVTQSSRYLVKRTGEKVFLECVQDMDHENMFWYRQDPGLGLRLIYFSYDVKMKEKGDIPEGYSVSREKKERFSLILESASTNQTSMYLCASSFTGFPLGTDTQYFGPGTRLTVL.

The chain recombines TRBV4-3 with TRBJ2-3; TRBD2 aligns across 12 bases. Germline V lookup: CDR1 LGHNA, CDR2 YSLEER. Trimming cost V 4 bases and J 0 bases; bases outside gene matches: 11. The CDR3 contains 19 residues. The CDR3 coding sequence is TGCGCCAGCAGCCCAGAACTAGCGGGGGGCATGACTAGCACAGATACGCAGTATTTT. This sequence encodes CASSPELAGGMTSTDTQYF.

Here the CDR3 reads CASSESTAYNEQFF. The CDR3 nucleotides read TGTGCCAGCAGTGAATCGACTGCCTACAATGAGCAGTTCTTC. J is TRBJ2-1 and V is TRBV2; D ambiguous. From germline, CDR1 is SNHLY and CDR2 FYNNEI. There are 14 residues in the CDR3. V lost 2 bases and J 2 bases, leaving 7 bases between the germline ends.

The rearrangement links TRBV19 to TRBJ1-1; D might be TRBD1 (6 bases). The CDR3 has 16 residues. Trimming pared 4 bases from V and 2 bases from J, leaving 17 bases between. The germline V gene encodes CDR1 LNHDA and CDR2 SQIVND (reference sequence). CDR3 loop: CASSKVQGPINTEAFF. The CDR3 region has the DNA TGTGCCAGTAGTAAGGTACAGGGACCTATTAACACTGAAGCTTTCTTT.

The V call is TRBV6-5, the J call TRBJ2-1, with 12 bases lining up with TRBD2. Trimming at V came to 8 bases and at J to 7 bases, leaving 6 bases not matched to a gene. The germline V gene encodes CDR1 MNHEY and CDR2 SVGAGI. The CDR3 length is 14 residues. CDR3: CASALAGGRNEQFF. CDR3 nucleotides: TGTGCCAGCGCCCTAGCGGGGGGGCGGAATGAGCAGTTCTTC.

The V and J genes are TRBV3-1 (or the pseudogene TRBV3-2) and TRBJ2-2; D call uncertain. From germline, CDR1 is LGHDT and CDR2 YNNKEL (reference sequence). This CDR3 has 14 amino acids. V was cut by 5 bases and J by 7 bases, with 14 bases left in between. The CDR3 DNA follows: TGTGCCAGCAGCAAGGAGATCCTTAGCGGGGAGCTGTTTTTT. Protein product: CASSKEILSGELFF.

The V gene is TRBV19, the J gene TRBJ1-1; no firm D call. CDR3 size: 15 residues. Trimming took 6 bases from V and 0 from J, leaving 14 bases between them. Looked up from germline, CDR1 is LNHDA and CDR2 is SQIVND (reference sequence). The CDR3 is CASRKRWELNTEAFF. The CDR3 DNA follows: TGTGCCAGTAGGAAGAGGTGGGAGCTGAACACTGAAGCTTTCTTT.